Following are 17 T cell receptor beta chains from one sample sequenced in a study of radiation and T cells in renal cell carcinoma. The method was immunoSEQ multiplex PCR; TCRdb's version includes in-frame clones alone and lacks a portion of them. The sample lists roughly 86,000 clones, around four fifths occurring once. Time point here: blood 4 weeks post-SBRT, at nephrectomy. Treatment given: 15 Gy SBRT to primary tumor, nephrectomy 4 weeks later. Specimen: blood, collected from a patient whose treatment included radiotherapy and nephrectomy. The source of these receptors is a man aged 50 or older with renal cell carcinoma.

The J gene is TRBJ2-5, the V gene TRBV7-9; D gene ambiguous. This CDR3 contains 13 residues. Germline V gene data show CDR1 as SEHNR and CDR2 as FQNEAQ (reference sequence). V lost 5 bases, J lost 2 bases, and 9 bases lay in between. CDR3 loop: CASSRGRQETQYF. DNA of the CDR3: TGTGCCAGCAGCCGCGGACGGCAAGAGACCCAGTACTTC.

The chain has TRBV29-1 and TRBJ2-1, with 8 positions matching TRBD2. The CDR3 spans 12 residues. The V and J ends lost 4 bases and 8 bases, in that order; junction bases with no gene match: 4. Germline CDR1 is SQVTM and CDR2 is ANQGSEA. CDR3 bases: TGCAGCGTTGGGGCGGGAGGCCATGAGCAGTTCTTC. Its protein product is CSVGAGGHEQFF.

V usage is TRBV30 and J usage is TRBJ1-3; D not resolved. Germline V lookup: CDR1 GTSNPN, CDR2 SVGIG (reference sequence). This CDR3 has 15 residues. V lost 0 bases and J 0 bases, leaving 9 bases between the germline ends. The CDR3 bases are TGTGCCTGGAGTGTACGGCGCGGCTCTGGAAACACCATATATTTT. Encoded protein: CAWSVRRGSGNTIYF.

The CDR3 nucleotides read TGTGCCAGCAGTTTCGGACAGAACACTGAAGCTTTCTTT. Translated, it gives CASSFGQNTEAFF. This sequence joins TRBV27 and TRBJ1-1; D perhaps matches TRBD1 (5 bases). The ends were cut back, 3 bases at V and 1 base at J, with 6 bases in the middle. CDR3 length equals 13 residues. CDR1 and CDR2 from the germline V gene are MNHEY and SMNVEV (reference sequence).

J is TRBJ2-7 and V is TRBV28; TRBD1 might be the D (6 bases). Germline CDR1 and CDR2: MDHEN and SYDVKM. The CDR3 loop spans 12 amino acids. Trimming took off 6 bases at V and 4 bases at J, with 10 bases between the two ends. CDR3 residues: CASSLQGYEQYF. CDR3 nucleotides: TGTGCCAGCAGCCTACAGGGATACGAGCAGTACTTC.

V gene TRBV15 combines with J gene TRBJ2-1; no reliable D call. Germline V gives CDR1 LNHNV, CDR2 YYDKDF (reference sequence). Trimming stripped 4 bases from V and 6 bases from J, with 13 bases between. The CDR3 length is 14 residues. The CDR3 sequence is CATSKAYVRNEQFF. Written as DNA, the CDR3 is TGTGCCACCAGCAAAGCCTACGTCCGCAATGAGCAGTTCTTC.

The rearrangement links TRBV28 to TRBJ1-5; D is possibly TRBD1 (6 bases). V shed 5 bases and J shed 2 bases, with 13 bases lying between them. Germline-derived CDR1 and CDR2 are MDHEN and SYDVKM. The CDR3 runs to 15 residues. CDR3: CASSGGGWGNQPQHF. The CDR3 bases are TGTGCCAGCAGTGGGGGGGGCTGGGGCAATCAGCCCCAGCATTTT.

The table lists this clone with a count of one. The DNA of the CDR3 is TGTGCCAGCTCTCCGAGACAGACAGATACGCAGTATTTT. It codes for CASSPRQTDTQYF. V and J are TRBV18 and TRBJ2-3; a possible D gene is TRBD1 (5 bases). Germline lookup yields CDR1 KGHSH and CDR2 LQKENI. Between the trimmed V and J ends, which lost 6 bases and 3 bases, there was a span of 10 bases. The CDR3 has 13 amino acids.

The chain couples TRBV7-2 to TRBJ2-7, with 7 positions matching TRBD1. The CDR3 is 13 amino acids. Germline V gene data show CDR1 as SGHTA and CDR2 as FQGNSA. The trim removed 5 bases at V and 0 bases at J, leaving 1 base unmatched. The CDR3 region is CASSRDSSYEQYF. The CDR3 DNA reads as TGTGCCAGCAGCCGGGACAGCTCCTACGAGCAGTACTTC.

The chain employs TRBV19 and TRBJ2-7; 8 bases are a match to TRBD2. This CDR3 region has 14 residues. With V trimmed by 4 bases and J by 7 bases, 9 bases remained unmatched. The germline V gene has CDR1 LNHDA and CDR2 SQIVND (reference sequence). CDR3 loop: CASSTAGTRPEQYF. The CDR3 DNA sequence: TGTGCCAGTAGTACTGCCGGGACTAGACCTGAGCAGTACTTC.

There are a few counts of this clone. This sequence joins TRBV9 and TRBJ2-2; TRBD2 matches 8 bases. V shed 3 bases and J 6 bases; nucleotides not matched to a gene: 10. The germline gives CDR1 SGDLS, CDR2 YYNGEE. The CDR3 loop spans 16 amino acids. In DNA form, the CDR3 reads TGTGCCAGCAGCGAGTCCGCGGGACTAGGCTCCGGGGAGCTGTTTTTT. This gives the protein CASSESAGLGSGELFF.

The chain combines TRBV5-1 with TRBJ2-7; the match to TRBD1 covers 11 bases. Germline V CDR1 and CDR2: SGHRS, YFSETQ. This CDR3 region has 15 residues. Trimming removed 4 bases from V and 5 bases from J; junction bases left unmatched: 8. Here the CDR3 DNA reads TGCGCCAGCAGCCAAATCGGACAGGGGGCTCACGAGCAGTACTTC. Its protein is CASSQIGQGAHEQYF.

V and J are TRBV18 and TRBJ1-1, with 10 bases identical to TRBD1. Losses at the gene ends were 4 bases for V and 4 bases for J; bases not matched to a gene: 9. Germline CDR1 is KGHSH and CDR2 is LQKENI. The CDR3 totals 16 residues. CDR3 sequence: CASSLTTGGRGTEAFF. In DNA form, the CDR3 reads TGTGCCAGCTCACTCACGACAGGGGGCCGGGGCACTGAAGCTTTCTTT.

This clone was seen just once. The chain is built from TRBV2 and TRBJ1-1; D is perhaps TRBD1 (6 bases). CDR1 is SNHLY, CDR2 FYNNEI, per germline. The ends were cut back, 6 bases at V and 1 base at J, with 9 bases in the middle. The CDR3 sequence is 13 residues long. CDR3 sequence reads: CASRDRRNTEAFF. The CDR3 nucleotides read TGTGCCAGCAGAGACAGGAGGAACACTGAAGCTTTCTTT.

The chain couples TRBV6-5 to TRBJ2-7; the match to TRBD1 covers 7 bases. Germline V gives CDR1 MNHEY, CDR2 SVGAGI. The CDR3 has 13 amino acids. V was clipped by 6 bases and J by 4 bases; unmatched bases: 6. Written as DNA, the CDR3 is TGTGCCAGCAGCCGACAGGGCGTATACGAGCAGTACTTC. Encoded protein: CASSRQGVYEQYF.

The chain carries TRBV30 and TRBJ1-2, with 7 bases fitting TRBD1. The germline CDR1 and CDR2 sequences are GTSNPN and SVGIG (reference sequence). The ends lost 0 bases at V and 8 bases at J; junction bases unmatched: 6. CDR3 length: 13 residues. The CDR3 spells CAWSVTGARGYTF. In nucleotides, the CDR3 is TGTGCCTGGAGTGTAACAGGGGCTAGGGGCTACACCTTC.

The CDR3: CASSPQSESSYNSPLHF. The CDR3 DNA sequence: TGTGCCAGCTCACCACAAAGCGAGAGCTCCTATAATTCACCCCTCCACTTT. V usage is TRBV18 and J usage is TRBJ1-6; D is unclear. V dropped 1 base and J dropped 0 bases, with 10 bases sitting between them. This CDR3 is built from 17 residues. CDR1 is KGHSH and CDR2 is LQKENI in the germline V gene. Drawing the rest from reference TRBV18 and TRBJ1-6, the complete variable domain is NAGVMQNPRHLVRRRGQEARLRCSPMKGHSHVYWYRQLPEEGLKFMVYLQKENIIDESGMPKERFSAEFPKEGPSILRIQQVVRGDSAAYFCASSPQSESSYNSPLHFGNGTRLTVT.